This entry describes one TCR beta chain. Antigen unknown. Produced via immunoSEQ multiplex PCR; TCRdb's table is partial and in-frame only. Among about 1,300 clones listed, about 20% were seen once. This entry comes from a study of T cells in localized non-small cell lung cancer. Study-wide results and caveats: Turning up in adjacent lung were a median roughly 62 of the top 100 tumor clones. Uninvolved adjacent lung had higher T cell clonality than tumor and all other tissues.

The CDR3 is 16 amino acids. The ends lost 3 bases at V and 2 bases at J; junction bases unmatched: 7. CDR1 SGHNT and CDR2 YENEEA come from the germline V gene. The input for sequencing was normal lung tissue next to the tumor, taken before any cancer treatment. This receptor was identified in a man aged 40 to 70 with stage I lung adenocarcinoma. V usage is TRBV11-3 and J usage is TRBJ1-5; TRBD1 aligns across 7 bases. CDR3 amino acids: CASSLGAGGGNQPQHF. The CDR3 DNA is TGTGCCAGCAGCTTGGGGGCAGGGGGAGGCAATCAGCCCCAGCATTTT.